Presented here are 16 T cell receptor beta chains from one specimen sequenced in a study of identical twins (dated by TCRdb to about 2016). Library method: 5' RACE. The sample was run on an Illumina HiSeq 2000. TCRdb reworked the public reads: Q25 trimming with fastp, MiXCR clone assembly, productive beta chains retained. For every CDR3 protein sequence, its rows merge into one entry that carries the most common genes and DNA. The sample yields 250,000 or so distinct CDR3 sequences; 6.5% to 9.5% were counted once. Together, the top ten hold roughly 3% of the sample. These same data were also listed under a study on yellow fever vaccine responses in identical twins.

The sample was CD8+ T cells sorted from blood. These receptors originate from a young woman in good health.

This chain links TRBV11-2 with TRBJ2-5; TRBD2 is a possible D gene (5 bases). Trimming shortened V by 2 bases and J by 2 bases, and 12 bases separated the two germline ends. CDR1 and CDR2 (germline): SGHAT, FQNNGV. The CDR3 sequence is 15 residues long. The CDR3 DNA sequence: TGTGCCAGCAGCTTATTTCCGGGGAAACAAGAGACCCAGTACTTC. Protein: CASSLFPGKQETQYF. Drawing the rest from reference TRBV11-2 and TRBJ2-5, the complete variable domain is EAGVAQSPRYKIIEKRQSVAFWCNPISGHATLYWYQQILGQGPKLLIQFQNNGVVDDSQLPKDRFSAERLKGVDSTLKIQPAKLEDSAVYLCASSLFPGKQETQYFGPGTRLLVL.

CDR3 in amino acids: CASSLDKGFHEQYF. As DNA, the CDR3 is TGTGCCAGCAGTTTGGACAAGGGTTTCCACGAGCAGTACTTC. The chain links TRBV27 to TRBJ2-7; the D gene is possibly TRBD1 (5 bases). CDR3 length: 14 residues. Germline CDR1 and CDR2: MNHEY and SMNVEV (reference sequence). Trimming pared 3 bases from V and 5 bases from J, leaving 14 bases between.

Many counts were recorded for this clonotype. The J gene is TRBJ1-2, the V gene TRBV4-2; maybe TRBD1 (6 bases). The CDR3 is 14 residues long. Germline-derived CDR1 and CDR2 are LGHNA and YNFKEQ. Trimming cost V 1 base and J 6 bases, with 12 bases left between them. As DNA, the CDR3 is TGTGCCAGCAGCCAAGGGGGGGCATCTGATGGCTACACCTTC. Its protein product is CASSQGGASDGYTF.

This chain joins TRBV24-1 and TRBJ2-7; 8 nucleotides line up with TRBD1. The J segment lost 5 bases and the V segment lost 12 bases, leaving 5 bases of the junction unmatched. In germline, CDR1 is KGHDR, CDR2 SFDVKD. The CDR3 consists of 11 residues. CDR3 region: CALDREDEQYF. CDR3 bases: TGTGCCCTGGACAGGGAGGACGAGCAGTACTTC.

This clonotype came up many times. This rearrangement joins TRBV27 to TRBJ1-2, with TRBD1 identical over 9 bases. The CDR3 consists of 14 residues. Trimming took 4 bases from V and 6 from J; bases not matched to a gene: 6. Germline V gene sequence: CDR1 MNHEY, CDR2 SMNVEV (reference sequence). The CDR3 DNA sequence: TGTGCCAGCAGTTGGAACAGGGGGCACGATGGCTACACCTTC. Translated: CASSWNRGHDGYTF.

This rearrangement joins TRBV4-3 to TRBJ2-1; 10 nucleotides agree with TRBD2. The CDR3 loop spans 16 amino acids. The germline gives CDR1 LGHNA, CDR2 YSLEER. Losses at the gene ends were 0 bases for V and 12 bases for J; bases not matched to a gene: 11. The CDR3 region has the DNA TGCGCCAGCAGCCAAGACGCGCTAGCGGGAGTTCTTGGGCAGTTCTTC. Protein sequence: CASSQDALAGVLGQFF.

This clonotype showed up just a few times. The rearrangement uses TRBV29-1 and TRBJ2-5; D possibly matches TRBD1 or TRBD2 (5 bases each). Between the trimmed V and J ends, which lost 2 bases and 5 bases, there was a span of 30 bases. Germline CDR1 is SQVTM and CDR2 is ANQGSEA. The CDR3 runs 19 residues. Here the CDR3 reads CSVELATHRDPARRETQYF. The DNA for the CDR3 is TGCAGCGTTGAATTGGCCACGCACCGGGACCCCGCAAGACGCGAGACCCAGTACTTC.

This clonotype occurred a few times. J is TRBJ2-7 and V is TRBV5-4, with D perhaps matching TRBD1 (5 bases). Germline V gene sequence: CDR1 SGHNT, CDR2 YYREEE (reference sequence). Between the trimmed V and J ends, which lost 6 bases and 2 bases, there was a span of 15 bases. The CDR3 sequence is 14 residues long. The CDR3 loop reads CASTDPGHTYEQYF. The CDR3 nucleotides read TGTGCCAGCACCGACCCCGGACACACCTACGAGCAGTACTTC.

This clonotype has at least ten counts. The V and J genes are TRBV28 and TRBJ2-7, with TRBD2 as a possible D gene (5 bases). The CDR3 runs to 12 residues. Germline CDR1 is MDHEN and CDR2 is SYDVKM. Deletions cut 3 bases from V and 5 bases from J, with 8 bases between. CDR3 residues: CASSLLGNEQYF. The CDR3, as DNA: TGTGCCAGCAGTTTGCTCGGGAACGAGCAGTACTTC.

This clonotype was found many times. The chain has TRBV27 and TRBJ2-7; 7 bases map to TRBD1. The CDR3 has 15 residues. Germline V CDR1 and CDR2: MNHEY, SMNVEV (reference sequence). V lost 2 bases and J lost 1; bases outside the gene matches: 5. CDR3 sequence: CASSLRTGLSYEQYF. DNA of the CDR3: TGTGCCAGCAGTTTACGGACAGGTTTATCCTACGAGCAGTACTTC.

As to this clonotype: Sequence at one end of the junction differs from germline and may be a read error. The rearrangement uses TRBV6-6 and TRBJ1-1; D is unclear. Germline assignment: CDR1 MNHNY and CDR2 SVGAGI (reference sequence). The CDR3 is 14 amino acids. The CDR3: CASVGIEMNNEAFF. The CDR3, as DNA: TGTGCCAGTGTCGGGATCGAAATGAACAATGAAGCTTTCTTT.

The rearrangement links TRBV24-1 to TRBJ2-1; TRBD2 agrees at 13 bases. This CDR3 contains 17 residues. The V segment lost 4 bases and the J segment 9 bases; nucleotides outside the gene matches: 11. The V gene's germline CDR1 is KGHDR and CDR2 SFDVKD. CDR3 sequence reads: CATSELSTSGRGAEQFF. CDR3 in DNA: TGTGCCACCAGTGAACTTAGTACTAGCGGGAGGGGTGCTGAGCAGTTCTTC.

This clonotype has just a few counts. The J gene is TRBJ2-1, the V gene TRBV6-9; D may be TRBD2 (6 bases). V lost 2 bases and J lost 0, with 14 bases in between. The length of the CDR3 is 17 residues. The V gene's germline CDR1 is MNHGY and CDR2 SVAAGI. The CDR3 protein is CASSYGVAGSSYNEQFF. As DNA, the CDR3 is TGTGCCAGCAGTTATGGTGTTGCGGGGAGCTCCTACAATGAGCAGTTCTTC.

This clonotype was observed a few times. V is TRBV4-3 and J is TRBJ2-5; 8 bases are shared with TRBD2. The ends lost 0 bases at V and 1 base at J; junction bases unmatched: 7. This CDR3 comprises 17 residues. Germline-derived CDR1 and CDR2 are LGHNA and YSLEER. This CDR3 is CASSQDRNSGVQETQYF. The CDR3 DNA is TGCGCCAGCAGCCAAGATCGGAATAGCGGGGTCCAAGAGACCCAGTACTTC.

This clonotype was seen repeatedly, ten times or more. This chain joins TRBV10-3 and TRBJ2-5; 12 bases line up with TRBD2. The trim removed 6 bases at V and 4 bases at J, leaving 9 bases unmatched. Germline lookup yields CDR1 ENHRY and CDR2 SYGVKD. The CDR3 spans 16 residues. The CDR3 coding sequence is TGTGCCATCAGATTTGGACTAGCGGGATCTGGAGAGACCCAGTACTTC. This encodes CAIRFGLAGSGETQYF.

The V gene is TRBV20-1, the J gene TRBJ2-7; D may be TRBD1 or TRBD2 (6 bases each). The CDR3 contains 14 residues. Trimming shortened V by 0 bases and J by 5 bases, and 14 bases separated the two germline ends. Germline V CDR1 and CDR2: DFQATT, SNEGSKA (reference sequence). The DNA of the CDR3 is TGCAGTGCTAGAGATCTTCGGGGGCCAAACGAGCAGTACTTC. Its translation: CSARDLRGPNEQYF.